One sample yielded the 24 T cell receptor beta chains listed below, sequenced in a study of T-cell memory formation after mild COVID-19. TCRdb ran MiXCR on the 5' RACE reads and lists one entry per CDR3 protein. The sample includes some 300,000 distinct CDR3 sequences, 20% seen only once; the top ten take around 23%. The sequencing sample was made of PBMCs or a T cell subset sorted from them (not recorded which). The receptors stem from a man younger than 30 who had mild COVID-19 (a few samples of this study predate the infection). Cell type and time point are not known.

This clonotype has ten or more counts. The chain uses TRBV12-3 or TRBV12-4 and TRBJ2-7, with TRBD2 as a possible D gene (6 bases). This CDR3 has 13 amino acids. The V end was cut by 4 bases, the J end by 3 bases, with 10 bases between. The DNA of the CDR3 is TGTGCCAGCAGTTCCGGGGACTTCTACGAGCAGTACTTC. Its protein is CASSSGDFYEQYF.

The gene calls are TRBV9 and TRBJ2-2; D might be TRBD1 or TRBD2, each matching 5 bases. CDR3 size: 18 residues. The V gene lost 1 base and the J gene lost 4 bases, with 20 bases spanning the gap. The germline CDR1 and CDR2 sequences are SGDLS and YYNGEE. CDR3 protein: CASSVNRGPAFGTGELFF. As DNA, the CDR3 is TGTGCCAGCAGCGTAAATCGGGGACCCGCCTTTGGCACCGGGGAGCTGTTTTTT.

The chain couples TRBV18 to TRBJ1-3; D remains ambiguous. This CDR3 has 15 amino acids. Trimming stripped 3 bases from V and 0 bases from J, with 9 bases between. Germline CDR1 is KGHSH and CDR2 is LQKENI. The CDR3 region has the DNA TGTGCCAGCTCACCCGGGAAGGTCTCTGGAAACACCATATATTTT. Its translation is CASSPGKVSGNTIYF.

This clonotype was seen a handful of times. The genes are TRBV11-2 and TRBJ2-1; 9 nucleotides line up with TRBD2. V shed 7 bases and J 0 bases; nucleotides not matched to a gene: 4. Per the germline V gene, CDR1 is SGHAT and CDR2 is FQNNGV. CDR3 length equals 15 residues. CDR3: CASNLAGSSYNEQFF. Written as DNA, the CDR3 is TGTGCCAGCAACCTAGCGGGGAGCTCCTACAATGAGCAGTTCTTC.

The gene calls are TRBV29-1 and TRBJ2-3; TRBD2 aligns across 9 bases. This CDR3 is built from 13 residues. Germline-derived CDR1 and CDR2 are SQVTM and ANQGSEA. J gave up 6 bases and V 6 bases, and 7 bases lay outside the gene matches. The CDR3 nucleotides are TGCAGCGTCGTGGGCGGGGGGGAGGATACGCAGTATTTT. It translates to CSVVGGGEDTQYF.

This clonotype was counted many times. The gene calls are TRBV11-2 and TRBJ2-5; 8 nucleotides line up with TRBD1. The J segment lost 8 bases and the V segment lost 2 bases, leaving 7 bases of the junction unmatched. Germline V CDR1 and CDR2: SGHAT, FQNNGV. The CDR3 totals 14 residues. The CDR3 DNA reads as TGTGCCAGCAGCTTACCTACAGGGGGGAGAACCCAGTACTTC. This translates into CASSLPTGGRTQYF.

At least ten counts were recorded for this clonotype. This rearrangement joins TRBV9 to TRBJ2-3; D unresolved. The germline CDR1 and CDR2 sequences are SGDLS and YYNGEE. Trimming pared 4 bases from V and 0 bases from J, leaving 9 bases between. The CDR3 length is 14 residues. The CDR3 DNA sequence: TGTGCCAGCAGCACCCGTCCCAGCACAGATACGCAGTATTTT. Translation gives CASSTRPSTDTQYF.

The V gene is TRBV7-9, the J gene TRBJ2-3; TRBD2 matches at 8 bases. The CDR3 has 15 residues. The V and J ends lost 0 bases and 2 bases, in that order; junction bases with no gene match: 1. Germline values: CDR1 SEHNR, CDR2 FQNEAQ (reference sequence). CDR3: CASSLAGLATDTQYF. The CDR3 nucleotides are TGTGCCAGCAGCTTAGCCGGACTAGCCACAGATACGCAGTATTTT. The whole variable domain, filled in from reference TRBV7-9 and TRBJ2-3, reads DTGVSQNPRHKITKRGQNVTFRCDPISEHNRLYWYRQTLGQGPEFLTYFQNEAQLEKSRLLSDRFSAERPKGSFSTLEIQRTEQGDSAMYLCASSLAGLATDTQYFGPGTRLTVL.

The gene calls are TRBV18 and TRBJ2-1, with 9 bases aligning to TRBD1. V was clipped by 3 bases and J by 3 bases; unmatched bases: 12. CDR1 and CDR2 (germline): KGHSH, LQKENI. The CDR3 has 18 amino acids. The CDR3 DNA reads TGTGCCAGCTCACCTCCGGGACAGGGTACAATGGGCTACAATGAGCAGTTCTTC. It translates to CASSPPGQGTMGYNEQFF.

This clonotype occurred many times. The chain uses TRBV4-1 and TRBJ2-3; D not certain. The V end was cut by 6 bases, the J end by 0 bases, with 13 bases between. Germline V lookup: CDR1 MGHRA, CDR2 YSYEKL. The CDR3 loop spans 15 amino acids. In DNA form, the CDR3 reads TGCGCCAGCAGGGATACCACTTCTAGCACAGATACGCAGTATTTT. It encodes CASRDTTSSTDTQYF.

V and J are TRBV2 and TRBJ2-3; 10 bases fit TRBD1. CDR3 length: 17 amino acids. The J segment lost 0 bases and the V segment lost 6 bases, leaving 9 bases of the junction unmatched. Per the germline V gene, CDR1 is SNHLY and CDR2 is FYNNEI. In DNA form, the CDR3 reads TGTGCCAGCAGCACCGGGACAGGGGCAATTAGCACAGATACGCAGTATTTT. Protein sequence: CASSTGTGAISTDTQYF.

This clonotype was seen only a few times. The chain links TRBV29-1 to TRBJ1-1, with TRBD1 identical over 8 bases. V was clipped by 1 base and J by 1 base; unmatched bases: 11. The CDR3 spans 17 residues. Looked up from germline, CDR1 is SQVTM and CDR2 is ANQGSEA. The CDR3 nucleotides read TGCAGCGTTGAAGGGGGTCAGGGGGCGTTTCCGAACACTGAAGCTTTCTTT. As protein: CSVEGGQGAFPNTEAFF. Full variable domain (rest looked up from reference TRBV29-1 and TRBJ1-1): SAVISQKPSRDICQRGTSLTIQCQVDSQVTMMFWYRQQPGQSLTLIATANQGSEATYESGFVIDKFPISRPNLTFSTLTVSNMSPEDSSIYLCSVEGGQGAFPNTEAFFGQGTRLTVV.

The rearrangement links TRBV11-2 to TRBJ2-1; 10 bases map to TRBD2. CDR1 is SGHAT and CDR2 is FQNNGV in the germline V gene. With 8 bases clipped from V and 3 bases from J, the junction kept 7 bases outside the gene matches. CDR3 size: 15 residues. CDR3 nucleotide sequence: TGTGCCAGCGCTAGCGGGGGAGACCTCTACAATGAGCAGTTCTTC. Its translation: CASASGGDLYNEQFF.

CDR3 residues: CAITRGGETDTQYF. CDR3 coding DNA: TGTGCCATCACCCGCGGGGGGGAGACAGATACGCAGTATTTT. V is TRBV10-3 and J is TRBJ2-3; 9 bases fit TRBD2. CDR1 and CDR2 from the germline V gene are ENHRY and SYGVKD. CDR3 length: 14 amino acids. V was clipped by 7 bases and J by 3 bases; unmatched bases: 5.

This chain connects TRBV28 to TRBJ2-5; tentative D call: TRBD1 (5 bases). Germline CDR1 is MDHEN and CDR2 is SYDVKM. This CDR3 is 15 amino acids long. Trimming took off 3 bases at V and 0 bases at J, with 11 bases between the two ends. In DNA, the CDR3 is TGTGCCAGCAGTTTTGGAGACAGAGACCAAGAGACCCAGTACTTC. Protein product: CASSFGDRDQETQYF.

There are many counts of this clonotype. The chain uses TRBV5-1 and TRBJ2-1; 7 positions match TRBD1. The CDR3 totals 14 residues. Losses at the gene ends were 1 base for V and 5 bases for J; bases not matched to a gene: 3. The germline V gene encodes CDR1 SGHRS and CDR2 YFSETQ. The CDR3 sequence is CASSLRDSHNEQFF. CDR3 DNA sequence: TGCGCCAGCAGCTTGCGGGACAGCCACAATGAGCAGTTCTTC.

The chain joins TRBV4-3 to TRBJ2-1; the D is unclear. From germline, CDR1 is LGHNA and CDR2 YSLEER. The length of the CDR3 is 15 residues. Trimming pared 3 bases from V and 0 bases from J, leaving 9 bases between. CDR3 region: CASSHGLDSYNEQFF. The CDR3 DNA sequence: TGCGCCAGCAGCCATGGCCTAGACTCCTACAATGAGCAGTTCTTC.

The CDR3 DNA follows: TGTGCCAGCAGCCTCCCAGTCGGCAGGGGGCTATGGGAGCTGTTTTTT. This codes for CASSLPVGRGLWELFF. The chain links TRBV14 to TRBJ2-2; 8 bases are a match to TRBD1. The CDR3 contains 16 residues. V shed 4 bases, J shed 9 bases, and the junction held 13 bases outside the gene matches. Germline V gene lookup returns CDR1 SGHDN and CDR2 FVKESK.

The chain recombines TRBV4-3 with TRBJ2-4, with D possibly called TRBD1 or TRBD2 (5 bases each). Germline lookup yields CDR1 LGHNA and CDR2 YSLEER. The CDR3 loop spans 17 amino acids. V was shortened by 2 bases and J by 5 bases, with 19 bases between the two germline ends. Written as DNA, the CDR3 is TGCGCCAGCAGCCAACTCATGATCGAGCAGGGACAAAACATTCAGTACTTC. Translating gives CASSQLMIEQGQNIQYF.

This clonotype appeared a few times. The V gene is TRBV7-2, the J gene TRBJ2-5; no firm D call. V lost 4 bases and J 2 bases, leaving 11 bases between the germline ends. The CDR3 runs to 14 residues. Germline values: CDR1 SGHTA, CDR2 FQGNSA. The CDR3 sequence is CASSYDSIQETQYF. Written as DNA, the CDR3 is TGTGCCAGCAGCTACGACTCGATTCAAGAGACCCAGTACTTC. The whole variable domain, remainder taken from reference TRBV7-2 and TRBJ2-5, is GAGVSQSPSNKVTEKGKDVELRCDPISGHTALYWYRQSLGQGLEFLIYFQGNSAPDKSGLPSDRFSAERTGGSVSTLTIQRTQQEDSAVYLCASSYDSIQETQYFGPGTRLLVL.

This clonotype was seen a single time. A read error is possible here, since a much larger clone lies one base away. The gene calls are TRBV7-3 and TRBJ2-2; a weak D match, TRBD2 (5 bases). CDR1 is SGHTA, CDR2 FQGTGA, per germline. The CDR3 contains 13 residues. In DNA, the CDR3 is TGTGCCAGCAGCTTACTGGGAACCGGGGAGCTGTATTTT. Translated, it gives CASSLLGTGELYF.

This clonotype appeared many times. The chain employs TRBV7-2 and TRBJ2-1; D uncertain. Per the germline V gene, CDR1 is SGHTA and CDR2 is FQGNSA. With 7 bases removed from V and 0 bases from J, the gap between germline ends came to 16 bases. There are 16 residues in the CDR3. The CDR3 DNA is TGTGCCAGCATCCCGGCCGGTTCGAGCTCCTACAATGAGCAGTTCTTC. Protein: CASIPAGSSSYNEQFF.

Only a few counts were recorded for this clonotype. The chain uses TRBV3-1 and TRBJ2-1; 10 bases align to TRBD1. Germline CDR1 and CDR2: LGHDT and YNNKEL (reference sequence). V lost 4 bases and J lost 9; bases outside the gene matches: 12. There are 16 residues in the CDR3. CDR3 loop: CASSPEWGTGVVEQFF. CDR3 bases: TGTGCCAGCAGCCCAGAGTGGGGGACAGGGGTGGTTGAGCAGTTCTTC.

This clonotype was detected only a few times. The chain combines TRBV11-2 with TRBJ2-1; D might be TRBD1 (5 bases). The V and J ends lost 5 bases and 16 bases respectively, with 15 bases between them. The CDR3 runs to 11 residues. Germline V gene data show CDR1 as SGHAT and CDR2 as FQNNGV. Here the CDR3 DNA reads TGTGCCAGCAGCCTACAGGAGAGGAAATTCTTC. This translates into CASSLQERKFF.